Each of the 29 T cell receptor beta chains below was sequenced from the same sample in a study of identical twins. TCRdb itself ran the 5' RACE reads through MiXCR, one entry per CDR3 protein. The profile shows about 700,000 distinct CDR3 sequences, under 9% of them singletons. This sample also appeared in a second study, on yellow fever vaccine responses in identical twins.

The specimen was PBMCs. These receptors came from a woman between 18 and 29 years old in good health.

There are a few counts of this clonotype. The chain couples TRBV27 to TRBJ2-2; D remains ambiguous. The CDR3 has 14 residues. The germline CDR1 and CDR2 sequences are MNHEY and SMNVEV (reference sequence). Trimming took 1 base from V and 4 from J, leaving 7 bases between them. The chain's CDR3 is CASSLYTFTGELFF. The CDR3, as DNA: TGTGCCAGCAGTTTATATACTTTCACCGGGGAGCTGTTTTTT.

The table lists this clonotype with many counts. This chain links TRBV27 with TRBJ2-5; D may be TRBD2 (5 bases). The CDR3 spans 14 residues. V was shortened by 6 bases and J by 4 bases, with 15 bases between the two germline ends. CDR1 and CDR2 (germline): MNHEY, SMNVEV (reference sequence). CDR3 protein: CASSPPGRGETQYF. CDR3 in DNA: TGTGCCAGCAGCCCCCCGGGCCGGGGAGAGACCCAGTACTTC.

This sequence joins TRBV11-2 and TRBJ1-1; D unclear. Germline V gene lookup returns CDR1 SGHAT and CDR2 FQNNGV. V lost 5 bases and J lost 12, with 16 bases in between. The CDR3 has 12 amino acids. The CDR3 coding sequence is TGTGCCAGCAGCCGCATTTCAGTTTGGCCTTTCTTT. Its translation is CASSRISVWPFF.

This clonotype was seen many times. CDR3 residues: CASSEQGAGEQYF. For the CDR3, the DNA is TGTGCCAGCAGTGAACAGGGGGCGGGCGAGCAGTACTTC. This sequence joins TRBV2 and TRBJ2-7, with 8 nucleotides matching TRBD1. V was pared by 2 bases and J by 6 bases, with 3 bases of the junction left unmatched. Germline-derived CDR1 and CDR2 are SNHLY and FYNNEI. This CDR3 comprises 13 residues.

This clonotype was recorded many times. The V gene is TRBV25-1, the J gene TRBJ2-5; 8 nucleotides line up with TRBD2. Germline CDR1 MGHDK, CDR2 SYGVNS. The CDR3 covers 17 residues. Unmatched junction bases numbered 13, after V lost 5 bases and J lost 2 bases. This chain's CDR3 is CASSPSGGGLAQETQYF. The DNA for the CDR3 is TGTGCCAGCAGTCCCTCGGGGGGGGGGCTCGCACAAGAGACCCAGTACTTC.

This clonotype was observed a handful of times. This chain links TRBV11-1 with TRBJ2-1; TRBD2 aligns across 7 bases. The CDR3 contains 19 residues. Per germline, CDR1 SGHAT and CDR2 FQDESV (reference sequence). The junction had 14 bases not matched to a gene; V was cut back by 3 bases and J by 0 bases. The CDR3 DNA reads TGTGCCAGCAGCTTCCCTCGTAAGCGGGACTCTCACTCCTACAATGAGCAGTTCTTC. Encoded protein: CASSFPRKRDSHSYNEQFF.

This clonotype appeared once. This could be a read error, since a much larger clone is one nucleotide away. V is TRBV29-1 and J is TRBJ2-2; maybe TRBD2 (5 bases). Germline assignment: CDR1 SQVTM and CDR2 ANQGSEA. Trimming shortened V by 5 bases and J by 9 bases, and 10 bases separated the two germline ends. The CDR3 totals 11 residues. CDR3 bases: TGCAGCGTTCGGGGAACCTGGGAGCTGTTTTTT. Translation gives CSVRGTWELFF.

The table lists this clonotype with many counts. The V gene is TRBV6-1, the J gene TRBJ2-2; 9 bases are shared with TRBD1. Germline V gene data show CDR1 as MNHNS and CDR2 as SASEGT. CDR3 size: 17 residues. V trimming: 5 bases; J trimming: 5 bases; junction bases outside the gene matches: 12. The CDR3 DNA reads TGTGCCAGCAGTCCCCCCTTCGGACAGGGGCGAACCGGGGAGCTGTTTTTT. Translating gives CASSPPFGQGRTGELFF.

A few counts support this clonotype. The chain couples TRBV19 to TRBJ2-7; 7 positions agree with TRBD1. The V and J ends lost 3 bases and 7 bases, in that order; junction bases with no gene match: 6. Per the germline V gene, CDR1 is LNHDA and CDR2 is SQIVND (reference sequence). The CDR3 length is 13 residues. In DNA, the CDR3 is TGTGCCAGTAGTATGTATAGGGGGCGAGAGCAGTACTTC. It is translated as CASSMYRGREQYF.

This clonotype was detected only a few times. This sequence joins TRBV29-1 and TRBJ2-5, with D hard to call. Germline V gives CDR1 SQVTM, CDR2 ANQGSEA. Trimming pared 5 bases from V and 1 base from J, leaving 11 bases between. The CDR3 runs to 13 residues. CDR3 DNA sequence: TGCAGCGTTCGGCCCGGGCGCCAAGAGACCCAGTACTTC. It encodes CSVRPGRQETQYF.

V and J are TRBV5-4 and TRBJ1-6, with 7 bases that match TRBD1. The CDR3 has 15 amino acids. V lost 1 base to trimming and J lost 7 bases; unmatched junction nucleotides: 5. Looked up from germline, CDR1 is SGHNT and CDR2 is YYREEE (reference sequence). The CDR3 nucleotides are TGTGCCAGCAGCTTGCTAGACAGGGTGAATTCACCCCTCCACTTT. As protein: CASSLLDRVNSPLHF. Combining the CDR3 with reference TRBV5-4 and TRBJ1-6 gives the whole variable domain ETGVTQSPTHLIKTRGQQVTLRCSSQSGHNTVSWYQQALGQGPQFIFQYYREEENGRGNFPPRFSGLQFPNYSSELNVNALELDDSALYLCASSLLDRVNSPLHFGNGTRLTVT.

The gene calls are TRBV4-3 and TRBJ2-3; tentative D call: TRBD2 (6 bases). This CDR3 is built from 15 residues. CDR1 is LGHNA, CDR2 YSLEER, per germline. The V end was cut by 5 bases, the J end by 2 bases, with 14 bases between. The CDR3 DNA is TGCGCCAGCAGCATGGGACTTGGCAACACAGATACGCAGTATTTT. Translation: CASSMGLGNTDTQYF.

This chain links TRBV7-6 with TRBJ1-5; no clear D. The V end was cut by 2 bases, the J end by 2 bases, with 10 bases between. The germline CDR1 and CDR2 sequences are SGHVS and FNYEAQ. The CDR3 consists of 15 residues. The CDR3, as DNA: TGTGCCAGCAGCTTAAGGGTCGGTGGCAATCAGCCCCAGCATTTT. Translated: CASSLRVGGNQPQHF.

This clonotype occurred a few times. In nucleotides, the CDR3 is TGTGCCAGCAGACCTCCAAATACTTTAATAGCCAAAAACATTCAGTACTTC. Its protein product is CASRPPNTLIAKNIQYF. This sequence joins TRBV7-3 and TRBJ2-4; D gene unclear. The CDR3 runs to 17 residues. Trimming left V 6 bases short and J 0 bases short, with 18 bases between. The germline V gene has CDR1 SGHTA and CDR2 FQGTGA.

This clonotype was seen repeatedly, ten times or more. The CDR3 nucleotides are TGCGCCAGCAGCCATGGACGCTGGGTACAGGGTATTTCGCTAGCCAAAAACATTCAGTACTTC. Translating gives CASSHGRWVQGISLAKNIQYF. The J gene is TRBJ2-4, the V gene TRBV4-1, with D tentatively TRBD1 (6 bases). V dropped 3 bases and J dropped 0 bases, with 27 bases sitting between them. This CDR3 is 21 amino acids long. The germline CDR1 and CDR2 sequences are MGHRA and YSYEKL.

This clonotype was seen more than once but under ten times. The rearrangement uses TRBV9 and TRBJ2-1; a weak D match, TRBD2 (6 bases). Trimming pared 4 bases from V and 4 bases from J, leaving 18 bases between. Germline values: CDR1 SGDLS, CDR2 YYNGEE. This CDR3 comprises 16 residues. CDR3 residues: CASSPTGVAVYNEQFF. Written as DNA, the CDR3 is TGTGCCAGCAGCCCCACTGGGGTAGCGGTTTACAATGAGCAGTTCTTC.

The chain employs TRBV3-1 and TRBJ2-5, with D possibly being TRBD2 (5 bases). Trimming removed 2 bases from V and 6 bases from J, with 10 bases in between. The CDR3 runs to 13 residues. CDR1 is LGHDT, CDR2 YNNKEL, per germline (reference sequence). In nucleotides, the CDR3 is TGTGCCAGCAGCCAACTAGCTTGGCAGACCCAGTACTTC. This translates into CASSQLAWQTQYF.

This clonotype was observed a handful of times. V gene TRBV20-1 combines with J gene TRBJ2-7; D may be TRBD1 or TRBD2 (6 bases each). Trimming took off 6 bases at V and 3 bases at J, with 18 bases between the two ends. Germline V gene sequence: CDR1 DFQATT, CDR2 SNEGSKA (reference sequence). CDR3 length: 14 amino acids. The CDR3 nucleotides read TGCAGTGCCAAGGAGAACAGGGACTTCTACGAGCAGTACTTC. Residues: CSAKENRDFYEQYF.

This clonotype was seen a handful of times. The chain links TRBV2 to TRBJ1-2; D is unclear. V lost 7 bases and J lost 1, with 10 bases in between. The CDR3 runs to 13 residues. Germline CDR1 reads SNHLY; CDR2 reads FYNNEI. As DNA, the CDR3 is TGTGCCAGCAAGATGGGGAGTAACTATGGCTACACCTTC. It is translated as CASKMGSNYGYTF.

The chain joins TRBV20-1 to TRBJ1-1, with D possibly TRBD1 on 5 matching bases. Trimming took 3 bases from V and 8 from J, leaving 13 bases between them. Germline CDR1 reads DFQATT; CDR2 reads SNEGSKA (reference sequence). CDR3 length: 12 amino acids. The CDR3 reads CSARKGEFEAFF. The CDR3 bases are TGCAGTGCTAGGAAAGGGGAATTCGAAGCTTTCTTT.

There are many counts of this clonotype. The V gene is TRBV5-1, the J gene TRBJ2-7; the D gene is possibly TRBD2 (6 bases). CDR1 SGHRS and CDR2 YFSETQ come from the germline V gene. The CDR3 contains 16 residues. V lost 7 bases and J lost 0, with 20 bases in between. The DNA of the CDR3 is TGCGCCAGCCAACGGGGAGCTAGCGCGAGCTCCTACGAGCAGTACTTC. Amino acid sequence: CASQRGASASSYEQYF.

The chain joins TRBV20-1 to TRBJ1-5; 7 bases match TRBD1. Germline V gene lookup returns CDR1 DFQATT and CDR2 SNEGSKA (reference sequence). This CDR3 is 13 amino acids long. The junction had 3 bases not matched to a gene; V was cut back by 0 bases and J by 7 bases. CDR3 nucleotide sequence: TGCAGTGCTAGAGAACAGGGGAGGCAGCCCCAGCATTTT. This codes for CSAREQGRQPQHF.

This clonotype was observed a few times. The gene calls are TRBV5-1 and TRBJ1-3; possible D gene TRBD1, 6 bases. Trimming pared 3 bases from V and 0 bases from J, leaving 16 bases between. The germline V gene has CDR1 SGHRS and CDR2 YFSETQ. This CDR3 comprises 17 residues. In DNA, the CDR3 is TGCGCCAGCAGCTCAACCCAGGGGCTGCGCTCTGGAAACACCATATATTTT. As protein: CASSSTQGLRSGNTIYF.

The rearrangement links TRBV15 to TRBJ2-5; 10 bases are shared with TRBD1. V shed 0 bases and J 14 bases; nucleotides not matched to a gene: 6. CDR1 and CDR2 from the germline V gene are LNHNV and YYDKDF (reference sequence). The CDR3 covers 13 residues. The CDR3 sequence is CATSRDMTGGHYF. The CDR3 nucleotides are TGTGCCACCAGCAGAGATATGACAGGGGGCCACTACTTC.

This clonotype was observed at least ten times. In nucleotides, the CDR3 is TGTGCCAGCAGTGATCCGATGACTAGTTCCGAGCAGTACTTC. Its translation is CASSDPMTSSEQYF. The rearrangement joins TRBV25-1 to TRBJ2-7, with D maybe TRBD2 (6 bases). CDR3 length equals 14 residues. The germline V gene encodes CDR1 MGHDK and CDR2 SYGVNS. V was shortened by 3 bases and J by 6 bases, with 15 bases between the two germline ends.

The rearrangement uses TRBV7-2 and TRBJ2-3; TRBD2 agrees at 14 bases. The CDR3 extends over 17 amino acids. Germline V lookup: CDR1 SGHTA, CDR2 FQGNSA. Trimming removed 3 bases from V and 0 bases from J; junction bases left unmatched: 2. CDR3 amino acids: CASSFRTSGGSTDTQYF. CDR3 nucleotide sequence: TGTGCCAGCAGCTTTAGGACTAGCGGGGGGAGCACAGATACGCAGTATTTT.

This clonotype turned up a few times. The chain recombines TRBV20-1 with TRBJ2-3; 16 nucleotides align to TRBD2. This CDR3 comprises 20 residues. The germline V gene encodes CDR1 DFQATT and CDR2 SNEGSKA (reference sequence). The trim removed 2 bases at V and 0 bases at J, leaving 11 bases unmatched. The CDR3 nucleotides are TGCAGTGCTAGATCGACCGGGACTAGCGGGAGGGCCCTCAGCACAGATACGCAGTATTTT. Protein sequence: CSARSTGTSGRALSTDTQYF.

The chain uses TRBV5-1 and TRBJ2-2; 8 positions match TRBD1. CDR1 is SGHRS and CDR2 is YFSETQ in the germline V gene. V trimming: 2 bases; J trimming: 4 bases; junction bases outside the gene matches: 7. This CDR3 comprises 16 residues. CDR3 amino acids: CASSFWTGSGTGELFF. The CDR3 DNA reads as TGCGCCAGCAGCTTCTGGACAGGGTCGGGCACCGGGGAGCTGTTTTTT. Drawing the rest from reference TRBV5-1 and TRBJ2-2, the complete variable domain is KAGVTQTPRYLIKTRGQQVTLSCSPISGHRSVSWYQQTPGQGLQFLFEYFSETQRNKGNFPGRFSGRQFSNSRSEMNVSTLELGDSALYLCASSFWTGSGTGELFFGEGSRLTVL.

The V and J genes are TRBV2 and TRBJ2-5, with D perhaps matching TRBD1 (5 bases). Germline assignment: CDR1 SNHLY and CDR2 FYNNEI. The V gene lost 0 bases and the J gene lost 4 bases, with 15 bases spanning the gap. The CDR3 is 16 amino acids. The CDR3 here is CASSEAQGLVLETQYF. The CDR3 DNA reads TGTGCCAGCAGTGAAGCGCAGGGATTGGTTCTAGAGACCCAGTACTTC.